This section outlines one TCR beta chain sequence together with its context. V shed 4 bases and J 5 bases; nucleotides not matched to a gene: 1. The CDR3 is 12 amino acids. Per the germline V gene, CDR1 is SEHNR and CDR2 is FQNEAQ (reference sequence). The data stem from a study of control samples from healthy donors and cancer patients. Only in-frame clones appear in the TCRdb table, and some are missing; sequencing was by immunoSEQ multiplex PCR. The profile shows 120,000 or so clones, about 92% of them singletons. The sequenced material came from PBMCs. V gene TRBV7-9 combines with J gene TRBJ2-5; 7 bases are a match to TRBD2. The sequence was collected from a man aged 50-59 years with head and neck cancer. The chain's CDR3 is CASSSGRETQYF. The CDR3 coding sequence is TGTGCCAGCAGCTCCGGGAGGGAGACCCAGTACTTC.